This TCR beta chain was obtained from a study of cytomegalovirus exposure and HLA in healthy donors. Germline CDR1 and CDR2: MNHEY and SMNVEV (reference sequence). Trimming took 8 bases from V and 5 from J, leaving 19 bases between them. The CDR3 has 14 residues. Researchers ran the PCR with 60 Vbeta and 13 Jbeta primers. TCRdb's copy holds only in-frame clones and misses some; the assay was immunoSEQ multiplex PCR. The table includes about 130,000 clones, about 82% detected once. This clonotype was obtained from a young man in good health and CMV-seronegative. The genes are TRBV27 and TRBJ2-7; possible D gene TRBD2, 5 bases. Input material: PBMCs. CDR3 loop: CASAGGLSSNEQYF. The CDR3 nucleotides read TGTGCCAGCGCCGGAGGTTTATCATCGAACGAGCAGTACTTC.